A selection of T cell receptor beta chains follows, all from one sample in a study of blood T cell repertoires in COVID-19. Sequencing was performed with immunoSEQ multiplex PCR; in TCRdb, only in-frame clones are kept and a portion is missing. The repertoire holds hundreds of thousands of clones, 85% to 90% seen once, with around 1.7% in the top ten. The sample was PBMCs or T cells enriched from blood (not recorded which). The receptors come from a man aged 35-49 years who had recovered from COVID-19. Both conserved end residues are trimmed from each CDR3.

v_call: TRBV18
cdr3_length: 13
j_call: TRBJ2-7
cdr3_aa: ASSPSREGVREQY

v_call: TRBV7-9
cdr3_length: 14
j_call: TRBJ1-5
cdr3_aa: ASSARGDGSVEAQH

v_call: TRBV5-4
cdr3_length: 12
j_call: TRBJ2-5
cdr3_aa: ASSLAGGGQTQY

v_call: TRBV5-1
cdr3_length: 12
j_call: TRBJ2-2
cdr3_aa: ASSLGLEVGELF

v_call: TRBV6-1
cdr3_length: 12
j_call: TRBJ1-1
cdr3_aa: ASSHGQVNTEAF

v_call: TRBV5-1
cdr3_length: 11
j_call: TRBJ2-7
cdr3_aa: ASSPGHYYEQY

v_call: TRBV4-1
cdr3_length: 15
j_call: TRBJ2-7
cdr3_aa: ASSQNVIAVRWGEQY

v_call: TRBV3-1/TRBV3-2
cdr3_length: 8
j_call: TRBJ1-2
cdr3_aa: ASSQGSVT

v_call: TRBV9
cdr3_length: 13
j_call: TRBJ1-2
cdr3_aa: ASSVEPGSNYGYT

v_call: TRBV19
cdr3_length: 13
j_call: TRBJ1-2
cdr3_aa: ASSIGAGLDYGYT

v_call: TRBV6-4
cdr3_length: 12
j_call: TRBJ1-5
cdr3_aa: ASSAEGGNQPQH